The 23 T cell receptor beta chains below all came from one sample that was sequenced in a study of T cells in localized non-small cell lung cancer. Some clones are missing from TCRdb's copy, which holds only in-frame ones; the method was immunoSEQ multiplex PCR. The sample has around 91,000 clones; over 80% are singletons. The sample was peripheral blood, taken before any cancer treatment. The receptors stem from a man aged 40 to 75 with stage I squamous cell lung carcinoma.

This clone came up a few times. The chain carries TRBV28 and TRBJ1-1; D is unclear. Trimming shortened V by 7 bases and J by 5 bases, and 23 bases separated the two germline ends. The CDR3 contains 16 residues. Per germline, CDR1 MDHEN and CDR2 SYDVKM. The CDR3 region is CASKVIRSRSRTEAFF. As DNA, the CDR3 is TGTGCCAGCAAAGTCATCCGATCTCGGTCACGGACTGAAGCTTTCTTT.

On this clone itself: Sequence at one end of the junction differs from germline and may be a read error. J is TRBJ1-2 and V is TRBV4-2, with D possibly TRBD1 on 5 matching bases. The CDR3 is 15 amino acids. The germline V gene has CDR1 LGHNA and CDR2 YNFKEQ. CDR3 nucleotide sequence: TGTACCAGCAGCCAACAGGAGAGGGATCGGGGTGGCTACACCTTC. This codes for CTSSQQERDRGGYTF.

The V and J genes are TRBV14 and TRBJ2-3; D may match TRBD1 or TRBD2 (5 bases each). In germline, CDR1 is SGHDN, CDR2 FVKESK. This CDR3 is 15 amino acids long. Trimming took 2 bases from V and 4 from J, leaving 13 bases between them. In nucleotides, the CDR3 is TGTGCCAGCAGCCAAAAGGATCAGGGAGCAGATACGCAGTATTTT. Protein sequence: CASSQKDQGADTQYF.

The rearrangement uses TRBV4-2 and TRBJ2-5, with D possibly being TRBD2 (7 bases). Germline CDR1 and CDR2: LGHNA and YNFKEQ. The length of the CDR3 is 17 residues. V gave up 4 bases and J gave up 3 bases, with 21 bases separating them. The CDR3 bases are TGTGCCAGCAGCCCCCAGGGGCGTCGGGGGGTGGAAGAGACCCAGTACTTC. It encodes CASSPQGRRGVEETQYF.

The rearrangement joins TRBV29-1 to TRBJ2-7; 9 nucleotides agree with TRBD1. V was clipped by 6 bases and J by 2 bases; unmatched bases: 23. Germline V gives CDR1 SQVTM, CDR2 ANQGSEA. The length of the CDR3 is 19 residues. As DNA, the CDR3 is TGCAGCGTCCCAAGAGGGGAACTTGAGGGGACAGGGATAACCTACGAGCAGTACTTC. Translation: CSVPRGELEGTGITYEQYF.

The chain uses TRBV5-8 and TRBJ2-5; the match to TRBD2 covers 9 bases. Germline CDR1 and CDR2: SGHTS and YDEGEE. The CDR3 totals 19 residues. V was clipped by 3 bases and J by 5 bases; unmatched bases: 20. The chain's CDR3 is CASSSGARTSVAPGETQYF. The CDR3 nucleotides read TGTGCCAGCAGCTCGGGGGCCCGGACTAGCGTGGCACCAGGGGAGACCCAGTACTTC.

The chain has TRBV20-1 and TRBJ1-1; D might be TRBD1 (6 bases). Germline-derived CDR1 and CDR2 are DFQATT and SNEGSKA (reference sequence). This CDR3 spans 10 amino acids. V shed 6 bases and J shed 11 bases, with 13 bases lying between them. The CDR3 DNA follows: TGCAGTGCCCTACAGGGTTTGGCTTTCTTT. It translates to CSALQGLAFF.

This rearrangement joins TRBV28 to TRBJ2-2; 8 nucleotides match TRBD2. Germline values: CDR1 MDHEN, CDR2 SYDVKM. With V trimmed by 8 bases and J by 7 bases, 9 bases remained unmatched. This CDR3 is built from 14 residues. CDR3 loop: CASGRVAGFGELFF. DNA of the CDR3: TGTGCCAGCGGACGGGTAGCGGGGTTCGGGGAGCTGTTTTTT. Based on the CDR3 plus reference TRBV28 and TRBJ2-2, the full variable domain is DVKVTQSSRYLVKRTGEKVFLECVQDMDHENMFWYRQDPGLGLRLIYFSYDVKMKEKGDIPEGYSVSREKKERFSLILESASTNQTSMYLCASGRVAGFGELFFGEGSRLTVL.

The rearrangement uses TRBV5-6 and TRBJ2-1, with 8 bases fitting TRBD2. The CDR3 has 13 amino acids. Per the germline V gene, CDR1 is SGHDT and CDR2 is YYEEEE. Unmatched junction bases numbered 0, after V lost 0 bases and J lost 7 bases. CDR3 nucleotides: TGTGCCAGCAGCTTGGTAGCGGGGAATGAGCAGTTCTTC. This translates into CASSLVAGNEQFF.

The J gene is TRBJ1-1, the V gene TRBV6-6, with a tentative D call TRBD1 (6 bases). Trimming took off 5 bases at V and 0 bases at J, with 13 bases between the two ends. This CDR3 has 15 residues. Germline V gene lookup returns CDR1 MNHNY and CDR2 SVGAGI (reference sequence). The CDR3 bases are TGTGCCAGCAGTATGGACAGATCGATGAACACTGAAGCTTTCTTT. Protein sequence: CASSMDRSMNTEAFF.

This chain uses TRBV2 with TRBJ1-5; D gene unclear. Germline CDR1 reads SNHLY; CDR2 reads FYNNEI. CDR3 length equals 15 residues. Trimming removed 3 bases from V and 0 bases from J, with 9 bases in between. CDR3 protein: CASSDLYVSNQPQHF. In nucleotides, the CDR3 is TGTGCCAGCAGTGATTTGTACGTTAGCAATCAGCCCCAGCATTTT.

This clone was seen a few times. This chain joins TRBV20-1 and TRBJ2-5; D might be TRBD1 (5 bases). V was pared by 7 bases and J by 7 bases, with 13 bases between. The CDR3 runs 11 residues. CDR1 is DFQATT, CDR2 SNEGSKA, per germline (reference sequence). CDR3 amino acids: CSVRREGTQYF. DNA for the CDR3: TGCAGTGTTCGCAGGGAAGGGACCCAGTACTTC.

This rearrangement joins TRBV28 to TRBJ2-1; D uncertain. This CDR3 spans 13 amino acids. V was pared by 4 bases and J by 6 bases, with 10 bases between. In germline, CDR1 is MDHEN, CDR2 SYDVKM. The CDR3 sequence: CASSSNLPNEQFF. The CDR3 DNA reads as TGTGCCAGCAGTTCCAATTTGCCCAATGAGCAGTTCTTC.

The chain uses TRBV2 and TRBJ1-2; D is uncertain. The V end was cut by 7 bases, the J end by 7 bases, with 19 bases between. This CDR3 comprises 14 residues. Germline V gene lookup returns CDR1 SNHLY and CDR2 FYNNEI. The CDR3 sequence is CASTPWEVAGGYTF. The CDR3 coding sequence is TGTGCCAGCACCCCCTGGGAGGTCGCCGGTGGCTACACCTTC. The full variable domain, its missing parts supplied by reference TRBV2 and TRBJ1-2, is EPEVTQTPSHQVTQMGQEVILRCVPISNHLYFYWYRQILGQKVEFLVSFYNNEISEKSEIFDDQFSVERPDGSNFTLKIRSTKLEDSAMYFCASTPWEVAGGYTFGSGTRLTVV.

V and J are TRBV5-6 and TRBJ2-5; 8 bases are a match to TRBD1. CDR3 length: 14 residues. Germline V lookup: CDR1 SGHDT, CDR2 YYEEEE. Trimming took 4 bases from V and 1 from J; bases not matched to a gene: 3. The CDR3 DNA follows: TGTGCCAGCAGCCGGACAGGGACCCAAGAGACCCAGTACTTC. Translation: CASSRTGTQETQYF.

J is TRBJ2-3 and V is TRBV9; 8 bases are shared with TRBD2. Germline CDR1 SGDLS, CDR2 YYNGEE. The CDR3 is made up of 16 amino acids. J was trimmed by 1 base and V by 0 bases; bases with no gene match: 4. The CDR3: CASSVGRAGGTDTQYF. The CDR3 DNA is TGTGCCAGCAGCGTAGGGAGAGCGGGGGGCACAGATACGCAGTATTTT.

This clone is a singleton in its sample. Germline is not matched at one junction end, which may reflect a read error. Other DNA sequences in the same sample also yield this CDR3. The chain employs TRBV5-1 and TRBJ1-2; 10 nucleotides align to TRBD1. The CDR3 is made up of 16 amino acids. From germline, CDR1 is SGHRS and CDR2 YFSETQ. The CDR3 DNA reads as TGCGCTAGCAGCTTGTTGCCCGGGACAGGGGTCTATGGCTACACCTTC. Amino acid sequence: CASSLLPGTGVYGYTF. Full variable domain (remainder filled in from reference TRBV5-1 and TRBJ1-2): KAGVTQTPRYLIKTRGQQVTLSCSPISGHRSVSWYQQTPGQGLQFLFEYFSETQRNKGNFPGRFSGRQFSNSRSEMNVSTLELGDSALYLCASSLLPGTGVYGYTFGSGTRLTVV.

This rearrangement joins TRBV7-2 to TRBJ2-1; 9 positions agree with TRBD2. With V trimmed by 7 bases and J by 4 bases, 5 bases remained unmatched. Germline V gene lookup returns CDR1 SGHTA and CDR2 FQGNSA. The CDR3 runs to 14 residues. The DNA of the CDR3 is TGTGCCAGCAAGCGGGGGGATCAATACAATGAGCAGTTCTTC. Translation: CASKRGDQYNEQFF.

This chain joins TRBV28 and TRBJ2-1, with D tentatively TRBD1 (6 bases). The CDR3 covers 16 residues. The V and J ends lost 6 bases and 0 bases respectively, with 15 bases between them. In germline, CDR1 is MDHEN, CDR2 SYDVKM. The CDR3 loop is CASSLGGSSSYNEQFF. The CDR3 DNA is TGTGCCAGCAGCCTTGGGGGCTCTAGCTCCTACAATGAGCAGTTCTTC. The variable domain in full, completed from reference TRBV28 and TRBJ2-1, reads DVKVTQSSRYLVKRTGEKVFLECVQDMDHENMFWYRQDPGLGLRLIYFSYDVKMKEKGDIPEGYSVSREKKERFSLILESASTNQTSMYLCASSLGGSSSYNEQFFGPGTRLTVL.

CDR3 amino acids: CASSFQGGGGETQYF. CDR3 sequence (DNA): TGTGCCAGCAGCTTCCAAGGCGGGGGAGGGGAGACCCAGTACTTC. V and J are TRBV7-3 and TRBJ2-5; TRBD2 matches 7 bases. Germline loops: CDR1 SGHTA, CDR2 FQGTGA. The V and J ends lost 3 bases and 5 bases, in that order; junction bases with no gene match: 9. CDR3 length: 15 amino acids.

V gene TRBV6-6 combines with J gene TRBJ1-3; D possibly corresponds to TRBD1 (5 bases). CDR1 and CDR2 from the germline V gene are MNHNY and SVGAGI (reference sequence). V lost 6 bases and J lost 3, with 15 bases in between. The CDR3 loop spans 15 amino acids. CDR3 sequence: CASRPLGTNGNTIYF. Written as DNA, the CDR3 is TGTGCCAGCAGGCCCCTGGGGACTAATGGAAACACCATATATTTT.

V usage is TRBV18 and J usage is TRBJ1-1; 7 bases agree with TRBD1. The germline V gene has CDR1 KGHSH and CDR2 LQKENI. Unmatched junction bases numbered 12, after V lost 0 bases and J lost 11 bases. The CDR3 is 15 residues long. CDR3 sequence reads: CASSPPTGQALAAFF. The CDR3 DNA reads TGTGCCAGCTCACCACCGACAGGGCAAGCCCTTGCCGCTTTCTTT.

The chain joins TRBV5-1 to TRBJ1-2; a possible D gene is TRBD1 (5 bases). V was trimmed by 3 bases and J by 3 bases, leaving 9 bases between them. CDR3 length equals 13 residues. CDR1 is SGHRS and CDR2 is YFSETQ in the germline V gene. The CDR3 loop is CASSSGTDYGYTF. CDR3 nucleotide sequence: TGCGCCAGCAGCTCTGGGACGGACTATGGCTACACCTTC.